Given below is one TCR beta chain in context. The sample holds many counts of this clone. Its antigen is unknown. Base qualities are not provided; no much larger clone lies one nucleotide away. TCRbeta CDR3 regions were amplified from genomic DNA by means of the immunoSEQ Assay, a bias-controlled multiplex PCR. In the paper's pipeline: The number of nucleated cells in each sample was estimated by amplification of reference gene primers within the assay. To quantify the absolute abundance of each unique TCRbeta CDR3 rearrangement, sequence reads were collapsed and filtered. For each sample, productive Simpson clonality was calculated by taking the square root of Simpson's diversity index across productive rearrangements. Drawn from immuneACCESS, this table holds only the in-frame rearrangements with V and J called that TCRdb kept. Clones are partly lost; checked studies trace under half to an unresolved V gene and leave the rest unexplained. V and J calls and clone size are those listed in that table; D and trimming were worked out from the DNA. Across this sample there are more than 95,000 clones, with about 80% seen only once. The ten largest clones add up to approximately 12% of the sample.

This sample stems from a study of blood T cell repertoires in COVID-19 (dated by TCRdb to the early 2020s). Turning to the overall study: The collaborator samples originated in the United States, Italy and Spain and spanned the acute and convalescent phases of COVID-19. The repertoires were made available in a free public database intended to serve as a resource for research on the immune response to SARS-CoV-2. A de-identified subject ID, COVID-19 status, age in years and sex were almost always included in the sample metadata. Where available, HLA class I and class II types were taken from metadata supplied by the sample provider and were not determined by assay-based typing. Samples were obtained from the ongoing ImmuneRACE study (first 160 participants) and from some 1,300 subjects provided by 6 global collaborators. The dataset comprised deeply sampled blood TCRbeta repertoires from subjects exposed to, actively infected with, or recovered from COVID-19. The material from the prospective study consisted of cDNA or gDNA derived from T cells, B-cell-depleted T cells, or PBMCs. What the authors observed across the whole study: The amount of clinical and demographic metadata varied by source and participant and was provided uncurated.

From the cysteine through the phenylalanine, the CDR3 covers 13 amino acids. The CDR3 DNA has 39 bases and is translated from base 1. At the junction V is shortened by 2 bases and J by 4 bases; bases outside the gene matches: 1. Via the germline V gene, CDR1 is SGHDN and CDR2 FVKESK. The collaborating institutions used their own protocols to collect whole blood in K2EDTA tubes. Collaborator samples were shipped for TCRbeta analysis as frozen whole blood, isolated PBMCs, or DNA extracted from either sample type. The chain links TRBV14 with TRBJ1-1; TRBD1 matches 7 bases in the middle. The source is a human donor in a cohort sampled during active or convalescent COVID-19. The specimen was peripheral blood. The CDR3 reads CASSQNRGTEAFF. The bases read TGTGCCAGCAGCCAAAACAGGGGCACTGAAGCTTTCTTT.